The source of this TCR beta chain is a study of cytomegalovirus exposure and HLA in healthy donors. Study conclusions and caveats: Investigators reported 150 to 200 TCR beta chains as tied to cytomegalovirus.

The PCR had 60 Vbeta and 13 Jbeta primers. As originally analysed: Approximately 9.9 million shared chains were among the approximately 87 million unique TCR beta chains that a later analysis counted. Data came from immunoSEQ multiplex PCR; TCRdb stores just in-frame clones and leaves some out. The D gene and trimming were derived from the DNA, and the V and J assignments and clone size from that table. Among 100,000 to 150,000 clones listed, over 60% were seen once. These donors, healthy bone marrow donors, were studied. Donors were nominally healthy when sampled, though unrecorded immune exposures were likely. Note on this clone: Its antigen is not known.

The CDR3 totals 14 residues. Germline V gene lookup returns CDR1 LNHNV and CDR2 YYDKDF (reference sequence). Trimming shortened V by 0 bases and J by 2 bases, and 7 bases separated the two germline ends. The TCR sequence derives from a woman aged 55-69 years in good health and CMV-seronegative. The genes are TRBV15 and TRBJ2-5, with D possibly matching TRBD1 (5 bases). The specimen sequenced was PBMCs. CDR3 bases: TGTGCCACCAGCAGAGATCGACAGCAAGAGACCCAGTACTTC. The encoded protein is CATSRDRQQETQYF. Using reference TRBV15 and TRBJ2-5 for the parts outside the CDR3, the full variable domain is DAMVIQNPRYQVTQFGKPVTLSCSQTLNHNVMYWYQQKSSQAPKLLFHYYDKDFNNEADTPDNFQSRRPNTSFCFLDIRSPGLGDTAMYLCATSRDRQQETQYFGPGTRLLVL.